Below, 24 T cell receptor beta chains from the same sample are listed, as sequenced in a study of cytomegalovirus exposure and HLA in healthy donors. Here immunoSEQ multiplex PCR was the method, and the copy in TCRdb shows in-frame clones only, minus some. Of tens of thousands of clones in the sample, 94% were seen once. Source material: PBMCs. The receptors were gathered from a young woman in good health and CMV-seropositive.

The CDR3 loop is CASPGGAAEAFF. The CDR3 nucleotides are TGTGCCTCGCCGGGGGGGGCCGCTGAAGCTTTCTTT. The chain combines TRBV2 with TRBJ1-1; a possible D gene is TRBD1 (6 bases). This CDR3 region has 12 residues. Germline CDR1 SNHLY, CDR2 FYNNEI. Trimming shortened V by 11 bases and J by 6 bases, and 16 bases separated the two germline ends. Supplemented by reference TRBV2 and TRBJ1-1, the full variable domain reads EPEVTQTPSHQVTQMGQEVILRCVPISNHLYFYWYRQILGQKVEFLVSFYNNEISEKSEIFDDQFSVERPDGSNFTLKIRSTKLEDSAMYFCASPGGAAEAFFGQGTRLTVV.

This chain uses TRBV11-2 with TRBJ2-7; TRBD2 agrees at 12 bases. The CDR3 runs to 19 residues. The V segment lost 0 bases and the J segment 2 bases; nucleotides outside the gene matches: 11. Germline assignment: CDR1 SGHAT and CDR2 FQNNGV. In DNA form, the CDR3 reads TGTGCCAGCAGCTTAGATCCGGCTAGCGGGAGGGCCCGACCCTACGAGCAGTACTTC. As protein: CASSLDPASGRARPYEQYF.

The chain uses TRBV28 and TRBJ1-3; 7 bases align to TRBD1. The CDR3 totals 16 residues. Unmatched junction bases numbered 15, after V lost 5 bases and J lost 8 bases. Germline V gene sequence: CDR1 MDHEN, CDR2 SYDVKM. The CDR3 coding sequence is TGTGCCAGCAGTACCCTCGAGCGGACAGGCTTACACACCATATATTTT. This codes for CASSTLERTGLHTIYF.

This clone was observed once. The chain employs TRBV20-1 and TRBJ2-7, with D perhaps TRBD1 (6 bases). V was shortened by 5 bases and J by 3 bases, with 8 bases between the two germline ends. The CDR3 sequence is 11 residues long. Germline CDR1 is DFQATT and CDR2 is SNEGSKA (reference sequence). The CDR3 coding sequence is TGCAGTGCTTTGGACAGCTACGAGCAGTACTTC. This gives the protein CSALDSYEQYF.

In DNA, the CDR3 is TGTGCCACGCACACTAGTGGGAGCACAGATACGCAGTATTTT. Its translation: CATHTSGSTDTQYF. The chain links TRBV10-3 to TRBJ2-3; TRBD2 might be the D (5 bases). From germline, CDR1 is ENHRY and CDR2 SYGVKD. The CDR3 has 14 residues. Trimming shortened V by 10 bases and J by 0 bases, and 14 bases separated the two germline ends.

This clone came up once. This chain uses TRBV5-8 with TRBJ1-5; 7 positions agree with TRBD1. This CDR3 region has 14 residues. CDR1 is SGHTS and CDR2 is YDEGEE in the germline V gene. The trim removed 6 bases at V and 5 bases at J, leaving 8 bases unmatched. CDR3 coding DNA: TGTGCCAGCACAAGACAGGGACTCTATCAGCCCCAGCATTTT. Translation: CASTRQGLYQPQHF.

Here the CDR3 reads CASSPREGAEGYTF. For the CDR3, the DNA is TGTGCCAGCAGCCCCCGAGAGGGGGCTGAAGGCTACACCTTC. The chain recombines TRBV9 with TRBJ1-2; 7 bases agree with TRBD1. V shed 4 bases, J shed 8 bases, and the junction held 11 bases outside the gene matches. Germline V gene lookup returns CDR1 SGDLS and CDR2 YYNGEE. The CDR3 contains 14 residues.

The chain recombines TRBV19 with TRBJ1-6, with TRBD1 identical over 9 bases. CDR1 is LNHDA, CDR2 SQIVND, per germline (reference sequence). The trim removed 0 bases at V and 7 bases at J, leaving 4 bases unmatched. This CDR3 contains 16 residues. In nucleotides, the CDR3 is TGTGCCAGTAGTATAGACCGGGGACAGGGAAATTCACCCCTCCACTTT. Its translation: CASSIDRGQGNSPLHF.

The V gene is TRBV9, the J gene TRBJ2-3; possible D gene TRBD2, 6 bases. Trimming stripped 7 bases from V and 6 bases from J, with 15 bases between. Germline-derived CDR1 and CDR2 are SGDLS and YYNGEE. CDR3 size: 13 residues. CDR3 coding DNA: TGTGCCAGCCCTTTAGCGGAGGGGGATACGCAGTATTTT. Protein product: CASPLAEGDTQYF.

The rearrangement joins TRBV2 to TRBJ2-1; TRBD2 matches 12 bases. Per germline, CDR1 SNHLY and CDR2 FYNNEI. The CDR3 has 16 amino acids. J was trimmed by 9 bases and V by 5 bases; bases with no gene match: 11. CDR3 coding DNA: TGTGCCAGCAGTTCCGAATCACTGACTAGCGGGGGTGAGCAGTTCTTC. It encodes CASSSESLTSGGEQFF.

There are a few counts of this clone. The chain employs TRBV2 and TRBJ1-2; D is unresolved. The germline V gene has CDR1 SNHLY and CDR2 FYNNEI. There are 13 residues in the CDR3. Trimming left V 5 bases short and J 5 bases short, with 12 bases between. CDR3 in DNA: TGTGCCAGCAGTCCGGGTTGGCAATATGGCTACACCTTC. Its translation: CASSPGWQYGYTF.

The chain recombines TRBV5-8 with TRBJ2-2; 10 bases agree with TRBD1. Germline assignment: CDR1 SGHTS and CDR2 YDEGEE. Germline trimming cut 0 bases from V and 4 bases from J; bases unmatched to any gene: 9. This CDR3 spans 18 amino acids. CDR3 DNA sequence: TGTGCCAGCAGCTTGGACAGACGGACAGGGGGGAGCACCGGGGAGCTGTTTTTT. It codes for CASSLDRRTGGSTGELFF.

The V gene is TRBV5-6, the J gene TRBJ2-5, with 8 bases lining up with TRBD2. Trimming at V came to 4 bases and at J to 5 bases, leaving 13 bases not matched to a gene. CDR1 and CDR2 (germline): SGHDT, YYEEEE. The CDR3 is made up of 16 amino acids. This CDR3 is CASSHLTSGPRETQYF. CDR3 sequence (DNA): TGTGCCAGCAGCCACCTCACTAGCGGTCCTAGGGAGACCCAGTACTTC. The whole variable domain, filled in from reference TRBV5-6 and TRBJ2-5, reads DAGVTQSPTHLIKTRGQQVTLRCSPKSGHDTVSWYQQALGQGPQFIFQYYEEEERQRGNFPDRFSGHQFPNYSSELNVNALLLGDSALYLCASSHLTSGPRETQYFGPGTRLLVL.

The chain combines TRBV6-5 with TRBJ2-7, with a weak D call TRBD1 (5 bases). The CDR3 covers 14 residues. The germline gives CDR1 MNHEY, CDR2 SVGAGI. Deletions cut 0 bases from V and 6 bases from J, with 12 bases between. CDR3 in amino acids: CASSYSGQGGEQYF. The CDR3 DNA is TGTGCCAGCAGTTACTCGGGGCAGGGCGGCGAGCAGTACTTC.

The gene calls are TRBV7-9 and TRBJ2-1, with 8 bases aligning to TRBD2. The junction had 13 bases not matched to a gene; V was cut back by 4 bases and J by 8 bases. CDR1 is SEHNR and CDR2 is FQNEAQ in the germline V gene (reference sequence). This CDR3 is built from 16 residues. The DNA for the CDR3 is TGTGCCAGCAGCTCCTCTATCGGGGGGGCAGGGGATGAGCAGTTCTTC. Translation: CASSSSIGGAGDEQFF.

The V and J genes are TRBV7-2 and TRBJ1-5, with 7 bases lining up with TRBD1. With V trimmed by 6 bases and J by 5 bases, 7 bases remained unmatched. CDR1 is SGHTA, CDR2 FQGNSA, per germline. The CDR3 extends over 14 amino acids. CDR3 DNA: TGTGCCAGCAGTACAGGGCAGGGGGATCAGCCCCAGCATTTT. Translated, it gives CASSTGQGDQPQHF.

CDR3 in DNA: TGTGCCAGCAGCCCGCTAGCGGAGTCTTACAATGAGCAGTTCTTC. Encoded protein: CASSPLAESYNEQFF. The V call is TRBV28, the J call TRBJ2-1, with TRBD2 matching over 7 bases. The CDR3 totals 15 residues. The J segment lost 4 bases and the V segment lost 6 bases, leaving 9 bases of the junction unmatched. Looked up from germline, CDR1 is MDHEN and CDR2 is SYDVKM. Combining the CDR3 with reference TRBV28 and TRBJ2-1 gives the whole variable domain DVKVTQSSRYLVKRTGEKVFLECVQDMDHENMFWYRQDPGLGLRLIYFSYDVKMKEKGDIPEGYSVSREKKERFSLILESASTNQTSMYLCASSPLAESYNEQFFGPGTRLTVL.

The chain has TRBV6-1 and TRBJ1-4; weak D call: TRBD1 (6 bases). The V end lost 2 bases, the J end lost 7 bases, and 14 bases lay between the germline ends. Germline CDR1 MNHNS, CDR2 SASEGT. The CDR3 length is 15 residues. Here the CDR3 reads CASSETGGFGEKLFF. The CDR3 nucleotides are TGTGCCAGCAGTGAAACGGGGGGCTTCGGTGAAAAACTGTTTTTT.

The V call is TRBV7-8, the J call TRBJ1-2, with 9 positions matching TRBD1. V was clipped by 4 bases and J by 3 bases; unmatched bases: 6. The CDR3 extends over 15 amino acids. Germline CDR1 is SGHVS and CDR2 is FQNEAQ. In DNA form, the CDR3 reads TGTGCCAGCAGCTCAAACAGGGGGCAGGACTATGGCTACACCTTC. It yields the protein CASSSNRGQDYGYTF.

The chain joins TRBV9 to TRBJ1-4; D might be TRBD1 (6 bases). This CDR3 has 16 amino acids. The ends were cut back, 0 bases at V and 7 bases at J, with 16 bases in the middle. Germline loops: CDR1 SGDLS, CDR2 YYNGEE. The CDR3 region is CASSVAGGGIGEKLFF. CDR3 bases: TGTGCCAGCAGCGTAGCCGGGGGGGGCATAGGTGAAAAACTGTTTTTT. Filled out from reference TRBV9 and TRBJ1-4, the complete variable domain reads DSGVTQTPKHLITATGQRVTLRCSPRSGDLSVYWYQQSLDQGLQFLIQYYNGEERAKGNILERFSAQQFPDLHSELNLSSLELGDSALYFCASSVAGGGIGEKLFFGSGTQLSVL.

The chain has TRBV7-2 and TRBJ2-1; D might be TRBD2 (5 bases). This CDR3 is built from 15 residues. Per germline, CDR1 SGHTA and CDR2 FQGNSA. Trimming took off 5 bases at V and 7 bases at J, with 18 bases between the two ends. The CDR3 sequence is CASSQTAGQGNEQFF. The DNA for the CDR3 is TGTGCCAGCAGCCAGACCGCGGGCCAAGGGAATGAGCAGTTCTTC.

V and J are TRBV18 and TRBJ1-2; 9 bases are a match to TRBD1. Trimming took 10 bases from V and 4 from J; bases not matched to a gene: 10. This CDR3 comprises 14 residues. Germline assignment: CDR1 KGHSH and CDR2 LQKENI. The CDR3: CATRAGQGGYGYTF. Written as DNA, the CDR3 is TGTGCCACCCGAGCGGGACAGGGAGGCTATGGCTACACCTTC.

The gene calls are TRBV5-1 and TRBJ1-1; possibly TRBD1 for D (6 bases). Germline V lookup: CDR1 SGHRS, CDR2 YFSETQ. The CDR3 consists of 14 residues. Deletions cut 4 bases from V and 2 bases from J, with 12 bases between. CDR3 nucleotide sequence: TGCGCCAGCAGCCGAGGACAGCTAAACACTGAAGCTTTCTTT. Its translation is CASSRGQLNTEAFF.

In nucleotides, the CDR3 is TGTGCCAGCAGCCCTGAGTCATATAATTCACCCCTCCACTTT. Translated: CASSPESYNSPLHF. This chain connects TRBV11-2 to TRBJ1-6; D gene unclear. V gave up 5 bases and J gave up 4 bases, with 9 bases separating them. This CDR3 comprises 14 residues. CDR1 and CDR2 (germline): SGHAT, FQNNGV.